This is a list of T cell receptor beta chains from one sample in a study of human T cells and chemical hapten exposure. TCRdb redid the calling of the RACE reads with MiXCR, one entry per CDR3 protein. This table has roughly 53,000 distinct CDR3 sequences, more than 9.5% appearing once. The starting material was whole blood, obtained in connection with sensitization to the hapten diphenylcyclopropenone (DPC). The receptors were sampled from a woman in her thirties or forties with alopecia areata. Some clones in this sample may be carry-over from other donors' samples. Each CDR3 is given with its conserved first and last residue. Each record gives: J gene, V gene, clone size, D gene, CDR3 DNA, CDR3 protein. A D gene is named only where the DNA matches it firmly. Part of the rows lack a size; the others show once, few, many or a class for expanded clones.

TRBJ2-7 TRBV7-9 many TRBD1 TGTGCCAGCAGCCCGGGACAGGGAGGCCTGTACGAGCAGTACTTC CASSPGQGGLYEQYF
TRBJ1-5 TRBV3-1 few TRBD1 TGTGCCAGCAGCCAAGCAGGGGGCCTTCAGCCCCAGCATTTT CASSQAGGLQPQHF
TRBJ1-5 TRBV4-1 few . TGCGCCAGCAGCCGAACCCTTGGGGTCCCCGTTCAGCCCCAGCATTTT CASSRTLGVPVQPQHF
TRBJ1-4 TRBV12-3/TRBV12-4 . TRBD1 TGTGCCAGCAGTCCGGACAGGCTAAATGAAAAACTGTTTTTT CASSPDRLNEKLFF
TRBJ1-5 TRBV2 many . TGTGCCAGCAGTGAAGCGGGGAATCAGCCCCAGCATTTT CASSEAGNQPQHF
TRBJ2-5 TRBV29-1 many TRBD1 TGCAGCGCTGAGGGGACAGGGACGATTCAGACCCAGTACTTC CSAEGTGTIQTQYF
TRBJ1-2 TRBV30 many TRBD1 TGTGCCTCCCATCCGGGACAGACCTATGGCTACACCTTC CASHPGQTYGYTF
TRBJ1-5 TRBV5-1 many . TGCGCCAGCAGCATCGGGCATAGCAATCAGCCCCAGCATTTT CASSIGHSNQPQHF
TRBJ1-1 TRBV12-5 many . TGTGCTAGTGGTTTGGTACGGATGAACACTGAAGCTTTCTTT CASGLVRMNTEAFF
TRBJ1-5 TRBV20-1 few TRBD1 TGCAGTGCGCAGACGGCAGGGGGCTTTTATCAGCCCCAGCATTTT CSAQTAGGFYQPQHF
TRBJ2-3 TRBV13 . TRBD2 TGTGCCAGCAGCTTAAACAGCGGGGGGGCCAGATTCACAGATACGCAGTATTTT CASSLNSGGARFTDTQYF
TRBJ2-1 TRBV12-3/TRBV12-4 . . TGTGCCAGCAGCCCCTTTAGGGGCAATGAGCAGTTCTTC CASSPFRGNEQFF
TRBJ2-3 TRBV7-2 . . TGTGCCAGCAGCATGTCAGGGGCCACAGATACGCAGTATTTT CASSMSGATDTQYF
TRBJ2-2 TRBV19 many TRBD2 TGTGCCAGTAGTATAGATCATGAGCGGGGGAACACCGGGGAGCTGTTTTTT CASSIDHERGNTGELFF
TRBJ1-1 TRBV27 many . TGTGCCAGCAGTTCTACAGGAATTGAAGCTTTCTTT CASSSTGIEAFF
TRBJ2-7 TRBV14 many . TGTGCCAGCACGGGGGTAGGGCTTTATTTCTACGAGCAGTACTTC CASTGVGLYFYEQYF
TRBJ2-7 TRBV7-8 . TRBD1 TGTGCCAGCAGCCCTACCCGGACAGGGCGCTCCTACGAGCAGTACTTC CASSPTRTGRSYEQYF
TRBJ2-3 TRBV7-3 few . TGTGCCAGCAGCTTAGGTTTAGCGCAGGGGAGGCCAGATACGCAGTATTTT CASSLGLAQGRPDTQYF
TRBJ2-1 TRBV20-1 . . TGCAGTGCTAGCCTAAACCGATACAATGAGCAGTTCTTC CSASLNRYNEQFF
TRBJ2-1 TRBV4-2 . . TGTGCCAGCAGCCAAGATTTGGGGGGGGCCTTTCAGGGCAATGAGCAGTTCTTC CASSQDLGGAFQGNEQFF
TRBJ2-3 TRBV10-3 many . TGTGCCATCAGTGAGTCGTCGGCGGCCACAGATACGCAGTATTTT CAISESSAATDTQYF
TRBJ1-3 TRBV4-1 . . TGCGCCAGCAGCCCTACAGGGAGGGAGGATTCTCGTGGTATCTCTGGAAACACCATATATTTT CASSPTGREDSRGISGNTIYF
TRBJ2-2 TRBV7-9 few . TGTGCCAGCAGCTTAGTTGTCCCCACCGGGGAGCTGTTTTTT CASSLVVPTGELFF
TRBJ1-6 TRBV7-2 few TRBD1 TGTGCCAGCAGCGAGAGGACAGGGTACCTCCTCCACTTT CASSERTGYLLHF
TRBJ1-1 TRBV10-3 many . TGTGCCATATCACCGCGGGGCACTGAAGCTTTCTTT CAISPRGTEAFF
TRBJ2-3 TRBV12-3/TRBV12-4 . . TGTGCCAGCAGAGCAGCCGGGAGCACAGATACGCAGTATTTT CASRAAGSTDTQYF
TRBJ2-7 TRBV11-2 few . TGTGCCAGCAGCTTAAATGCCCGATACGAGCAGTACTTC CASSLNARYEQYF
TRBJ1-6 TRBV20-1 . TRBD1 TGCAGTGCTCCCGGACAGGCTCTTAATTCACCCCTCCACTTT CSAPGQALNSPLHF
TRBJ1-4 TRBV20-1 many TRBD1 TGCAGTGCTGCGGGACAGGGTGCGGAAAAACTGTTTTTT CSAAGQGAEKLFF
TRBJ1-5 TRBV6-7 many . TGTGCCAGCAGTTACGTCATGGGACCGATCAATCAGCCCCAGCATTTT CASSYVMGPINQPQHF
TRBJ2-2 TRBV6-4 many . TGTGCCAGCAGTGAGGACCCTACGAACACCGGGGAGCTGTTTTTT CASSEDPTNTGELFF
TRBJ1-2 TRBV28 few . TGTGCCAGCAGCTCTCCCTGGGAGGGCTACACCTTC CASSSPWEGYTF
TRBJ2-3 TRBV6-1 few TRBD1 TGTGCCAGCAGTGACCGGACAGGGCAAGATACGCAGTATTTT CASSDRTGQDTQYF
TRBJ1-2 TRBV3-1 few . TGTGCCAGCAGCCAAGACCGGGGGCCCGGGGGCTACACCTTC CASSQDRGPGGYTF
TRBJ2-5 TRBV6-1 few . TGTGCCAGCAGTGAATGGGCGTCACAAGAGACCCAGTACTTC CASSEWASQETQYF
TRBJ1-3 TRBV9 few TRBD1 TGTGCCAGCAGTCACCCGATTCCGGGACAGGCGTACCAAGGAAACACCATATATTTT CASSHPIPGQAYQGNTIYF
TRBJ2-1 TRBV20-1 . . TGCAGTGCTAGGGAGAGACTTGAGCAGTTCTTC CSARERLEQFF
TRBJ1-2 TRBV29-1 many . TGCAGCGTTGGGGGATCTGGCTACACCTTC CSVGGSGYTF
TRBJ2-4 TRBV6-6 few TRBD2 TGTGCCAGCAGCCCGGGACTAGCGGGGTCGGGCGGTAACATTCAGTACTTC CASSPGLAGSGGNIQYF
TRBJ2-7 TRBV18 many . TGTGCCAGCTCCCCTCCGGGGGTTTTATACGAGCAGTACTTC CASSPPGVLYEQYF
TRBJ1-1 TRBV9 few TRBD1 TGTGCCAGCAGACCGACAGGGGGCCCTTCGGGGACTGAAGCTTTCTTT CASRPTGGPSGTEAFF
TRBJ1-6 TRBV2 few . TGTGCCAGCAGGACAGGAAGCTCACCCCTCCACTTT CASRTGSSPLHF
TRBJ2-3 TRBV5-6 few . TGTGCCAGCAGCTCGGGACCAACAGATACGCAGTATTTT CASSSGPTDTQYF
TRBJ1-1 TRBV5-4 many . TGTGCCAGCAGCTTGGCCCGGGGAGGGGCCACTGAAGCTTTCTTT CASSLARGGATEAFF
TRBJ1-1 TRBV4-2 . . TGTGCCAGCAGCCCAAGCCGTCTGGTCGCTTTCTTT CASSPSRLVAFF
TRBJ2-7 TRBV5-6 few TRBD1 TGTGCCAGCAGCTGGACAGGGAGTCGGTACGAGCAGTACTTC CASSWTGSRYEQYF
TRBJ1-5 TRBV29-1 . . TGCAGCGTTGGTAACAGCAACAATCAGCCCCAGCATTTT CSVGNSNNQPQHF
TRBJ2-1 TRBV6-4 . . TGTGCCAGCAGTGAAGTCCCTAAGAACAATGAGCAGTTCTTC CASSEVPKNNEQFF
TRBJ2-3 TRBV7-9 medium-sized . TGTGGCTGGGGGTTCACAGATACGCAGTATTTT CGWGFTDTQYF
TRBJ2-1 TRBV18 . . TGTGCCAGCTCACTTTCAACACCGCCTGAGCAGTTCTTC CASSLSTPPEQFF
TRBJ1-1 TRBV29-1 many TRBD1 TGCAGCTCAACAGGGGATGGGGTCGTCACTGAAGCTTTCTTT CSSTGDGVVTEAFF
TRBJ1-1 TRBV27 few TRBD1 TGTGCCAGCAGTCGGACAGGGGCCACTGAAGCTTTCTTT CASSRTGATEAFF
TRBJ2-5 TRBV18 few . TGTGCCAGCTCACCAAGGTGGAAGGAGATGAGTCAAGAGACCCAGTACTTC CASSPRWKEMSQETQYF
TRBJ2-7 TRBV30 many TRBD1 TGTGCCTGGAATACAGGGGACGGGGACGAGCAGTACTTC CAWNTGDGDEQYF
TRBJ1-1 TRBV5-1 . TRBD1 TGCGCCAGCAGCTCACAGGGGGCGAACACTGAAGCTTTCTTT CASSSQGANTEAFF
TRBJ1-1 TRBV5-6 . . TGTGCCAGCAGCTTGGTGGGGGCGAAGTATGGAGCTTTCTTT CASSLVGAKYGAFF